This T cell receptor (beta chain) came from a study of blood T cells in healthy people across ages (dated by TCRdb to between 2014 and 2017). In the study overall: In model experiments, roughly one uniquely barcoded TCR beta cDNA molecule per two T cells was captured by template switching. Age-related changes in TCR beta repertoire diversity were measured in the study by deep sequencing normalized with unique cDNA molecular identifiers. The donors were split into four age groups: young (average about 15 years), middle-aged (roughly 39), aged (roughly 68) and long-lived (over 75). To avoid experimental bias, donors of different ages were randomly spread across the sequencing lanes. Using the same blood draw, the study looked at two additional independent replicas of 1 million unique cDNA reads for two donors, one aged 18 to 30 and the other aged 80 or older.

Including the terminal cysteine and phenylalanine, the CDR3 comprises 14 residues. Of the read, only the CDR3 DNA is kept; its 42 bases are in frame from base 1. Reading the germline V gene gives CDR1 WSHSY and CDR2 SAAADI. Library method: 5' RACE. Sequencing relied on an Illumina HiSeq 2500. A second PCR of roughly 7 to 12 cycles was performed with a sample-barcoded 5' primer and a J-beta primer mix. A unique molecular identifier was introduced onto each TCR beta cDNA molecule by a template-switch 5' adaptor carrying 12 random nucleotides. Each sample yielded at least 2.5 million CDR3-containing paired-end reads. All of the RNA was converted into first-strand cDNA using the Mint cDNA synthesis kit, with a TRBC-specific oligonucleotide serving as the primer. Following uracil-DNA glycosylase treatment, a first 18-cycle PCR with universal primers M1SS and BC2_uni_R was performed on all cDNA. The original methods were these. Each sample was normalized by randomly selecting 1 million high-quality reads, each carrying a distinct molecular identifier. Reads with shared molecular identifiers were discarded instead of being binned into consensus sequences. MiTCR, with a Q25 quality threshold and the strictest error-elimination algorithm, was used for CDR3 identification, clonotype clustering and error correction. Lower-bound total TCR beta diversity was estimated with a nonparametric unseen species model using Euler transformation. TCRdb trimmed the raw reads at Q25, called clones with MiXCR and kept productive beta chains. Each record represents a unique CDR3 protein, reported with the most common genes and DNA among its rows. These V and J calls derive from TCRdb rather than the authors' analysis. The sample yields under 1 million distinct CDR3 sequences; under 45% were counted once. Jointly, the top ten make up about 19% of the sample.

On this clonotype: Its cognate antigen has yet to be identified. No qualities accompany the bases; no much larger clone lies one base away.

The donors were roughly 39 Caucasian individuals from Russia, aged roughly 6 to 100 years, who were systemically healthy. Roughly 10 milliliters of peripheral blood were collected from each donor into EDTA-treated Vacutainer tubes. Ficoll-Paque density-gradient centrifugation was used to isolate PBMCs, with at least 7 million per sample. Total RNA, at least 5 micrograms per sample, was extracted from PBMCs with Trizol reagent. The percentages of naive CD45RAhigh/CD27high T cells were determined by flow cytometry on a PBMC aliquot from every donor. What the work shows at the level of the full study, not this receptor alone: Total diversity estimates from one million sequenced T cells were considered lower bounds and underestimates. Conclusive comparison of naive and antigen-experienced compartments was prevented by the profiling of bulk unsorted PBMCs. There was a strong correlation between observed TCR beta diversity and the percentage of naive T cells measured by flow cytometry. Observed TCR beta diversity per million T cells fell roughly linearly with age, and a significant reduction was already apparent by age roughly 40. Because the CMV infection status of the donors was unknown, age-related changes in expanded clonotypes may potentially have been confounded. Compared with the aged group, the long-lived group had more naive CD4+ T cells, fewer expanded clones and increased TCR diversity, a pattern suggesting age selection.

Sequenced: blood. This TCR was sampled from a man aged 55 to 69 in good health. The sequence is built from TRBV10-2 and TRBJ2-5; TRBD2 aligns with 8 central bases. TRBJ2-7 matches the DNA end more closely, so the J call is doubtful. CDR3 sequence: CASSEIAGPYEQYF. The DNA sequence reads TGCGCCAGCAGTGAGATAGCGGGGCCCTACGAGCAGTACTTC.